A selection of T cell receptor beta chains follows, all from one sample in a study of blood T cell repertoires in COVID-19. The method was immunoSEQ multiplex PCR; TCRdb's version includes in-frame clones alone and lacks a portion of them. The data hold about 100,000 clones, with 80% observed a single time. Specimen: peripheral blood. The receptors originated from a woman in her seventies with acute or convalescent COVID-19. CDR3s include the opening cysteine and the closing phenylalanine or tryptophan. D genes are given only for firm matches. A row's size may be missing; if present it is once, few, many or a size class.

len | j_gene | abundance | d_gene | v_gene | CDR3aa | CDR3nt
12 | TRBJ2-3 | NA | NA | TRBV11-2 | CASSPHRDTQYF | TGTGCCAGCAGCCCCCACAGGGATACGCAGTATTTT
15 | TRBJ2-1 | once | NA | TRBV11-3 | CASSLGGGHNNEQFF | TGTGCCAGCAGCTTGGGCGGGGGCCATAACAATGAGCAGTTCTTC
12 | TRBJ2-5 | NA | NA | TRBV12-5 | CASGLESGTQYF | TGTGCTAGTGGTTTGGAGTCAGGGACCCAGTACTTC
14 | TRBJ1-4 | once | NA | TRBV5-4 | CASSLGGMGEKLFF | TGTGCCAGCAGCTTAGGAGGGATGGGTGAAAAACTGTTTTTT
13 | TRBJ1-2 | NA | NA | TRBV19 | CASSAQGGAGYTF | TGTGCCAGTAGTGCGCAGGGAGGAGCTGGCTACACCTTC
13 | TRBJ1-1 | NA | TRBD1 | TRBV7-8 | CASSFLQTGEAFF | TGTGCCAGCAGCTTCCTGCAGACAGGGGAAGCTTTCTTT
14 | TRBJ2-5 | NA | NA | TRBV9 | CASSPRGSAETQYF | TGTGCCAGCAGCCCACGGGGTAGCGCAGAGACCCAGTACTTC
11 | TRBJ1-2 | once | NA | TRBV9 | CASSDSSGYTF | TGTGCCAGCAGCGATTCGTCGGGCTACACCTTC
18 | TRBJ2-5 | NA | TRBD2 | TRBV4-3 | CASSQDLPRRGFQETQYF | TGCGCCAGCAGCCAAGATCTACCGCGGCGGGGGTTCCAAGAGACCCAGTACTTC
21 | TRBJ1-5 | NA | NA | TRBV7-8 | CASSLEQGSFRERYSNQPQHF | TGTGCCAGCAGCTTAGAGCAGGGTAGCTTTAGGGAACGTTATAGCAATCAGCCCCAGCATTTT
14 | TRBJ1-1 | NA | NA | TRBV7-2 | CASSRGLGNTEAFF | TGTGCCAGCAGCCGGGGGTTGGGGAACACTGAAGCTTTCTTT
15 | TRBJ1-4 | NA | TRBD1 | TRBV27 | CASSLLGQRGEKLFF | TGTGCCAGCAGTTTACTGGGACAGAGAGGTGAAAAACTGTTTTTT
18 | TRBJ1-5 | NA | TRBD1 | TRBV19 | CASSTYPTGVLSNQPQHF | TGTGCCAGTAGTACCTACCCGACAGGGGTTTTAAGCAATCAGCCCCAGCATTTT
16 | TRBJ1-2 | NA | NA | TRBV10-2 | CASRDYQGVANYGYTF | TGCGCCAGCAGGGATTACCAGGGTGTAGCTAACTATGGCTACACCTTC
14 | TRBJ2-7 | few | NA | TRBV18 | CASSGQSKAYEQYF | TGTGCCAGCTCAGGGCAGAGCAAGGCCTACGAGCAGTACTTC
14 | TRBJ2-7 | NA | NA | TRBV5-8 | CASSSAGTFYEQYF | TGTGCCAGCAGCTCGGCAGGAACCTTCTACGAGCAGTACTTC
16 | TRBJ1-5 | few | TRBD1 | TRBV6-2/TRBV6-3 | CASSPPGQGNNQPQHF | TGTGCCAGCAGCCCCCCGGGACAGGGGAACAATCAGCCCCAGCATTTT
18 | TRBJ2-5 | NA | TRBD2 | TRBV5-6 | CASSSIGLAGGLGETQYF | TGTGCCAGCAGCTCGATCGGACTAGCGGGGGGGCTTGGAGAGACCCAGTACTTC
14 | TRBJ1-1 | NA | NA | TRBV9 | CASSAGLTDTEAFF | TGTGCCAGCAGCGCAGGACTTACCGACACTGAAGCTTTCTTT
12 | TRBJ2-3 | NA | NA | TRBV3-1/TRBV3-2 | CASSQVRDTQYF | TGTGCCAGCAGCCAAGTTCGAGATACGCAGTATTTT
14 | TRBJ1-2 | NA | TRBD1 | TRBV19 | CASQRTGGPYGYTF | TGTGCCAGTCAACGGACAGGGGGCCCATATGGCTACACCTTC
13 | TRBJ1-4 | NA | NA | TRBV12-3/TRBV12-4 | CASSWGENEKLFF | TGTGCCAGCAGTTGGGGAGAGAATGAAAAACTGTTTTTT
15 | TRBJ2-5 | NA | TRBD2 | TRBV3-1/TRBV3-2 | CASTYPGGGRETQYF | TGTGCCAGCACCTATCCCGGGGGGGGACGGGAGACCCAGTACTTC
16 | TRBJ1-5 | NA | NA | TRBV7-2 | CASSRSGTPSNQPQHF | TGTGCCAGCAGCCGCTCCGGGACACCTAGCAATCAGCCCCAGCATTTT
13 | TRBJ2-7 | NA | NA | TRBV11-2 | CASPPLGQYEQYF | TGTGCCAGCCCCCCCCTTGGACAATACGAGCAGTACTTC
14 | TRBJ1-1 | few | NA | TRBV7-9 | CASSLAAQGTEAFF | TGTGCCAGCAGCTTAGCGGCCCAGGGCACTGAAGCTTTCTTT
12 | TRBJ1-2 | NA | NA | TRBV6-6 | CASREGNYGYTF | TGTGCCAGCAGAGAGGGCAACTATGGCTACACCTTC
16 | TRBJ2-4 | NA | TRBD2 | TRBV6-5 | CASSYEVAGAKNIQYF | TGTGCCAGCAGTTACGAGGTAGCGGGGGCGAAAAACATTCAGTACTTC
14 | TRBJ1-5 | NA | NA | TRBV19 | CASSSRGAEMPQHF | TGTGCCAGTAGTTCCAGGGGAGCCGAAATGCCCCAGCATTTT
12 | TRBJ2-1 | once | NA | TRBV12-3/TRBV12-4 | CASSFGTHEQFF | TGTGCCAGCAGTTTCGGTACCCATGAGCAGTTCTTC
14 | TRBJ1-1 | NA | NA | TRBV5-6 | CASSRQFGAGVAFF | TGTGCCAGCAGCCGGCAGTTTGGGGCCGGAGTAGCTTTCTTT
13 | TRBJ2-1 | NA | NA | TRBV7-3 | CASSLSPGSEQFF | TGTGCCAGCAGCTTAAGCCCGGGTAGTGAGCAGTTCTTC
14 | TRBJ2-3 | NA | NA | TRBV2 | CASSGGVVLDTQYF | TGTGCCAGCAGTGGCGGGGTAGTATTAGATACGCAGTATTTT
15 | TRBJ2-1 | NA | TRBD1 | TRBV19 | CASSMQGTANNEQFF | TGTGCCAGTAGTATGCAAGGGACAGCCAACAATGAGCAGTTCTTC
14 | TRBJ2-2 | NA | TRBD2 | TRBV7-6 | CASRLAGNTGELFF | TGTGCCAGCAGACTAGCGGGGAACACCGGGGAGCTGTTTTTT
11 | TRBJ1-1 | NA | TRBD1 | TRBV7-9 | CASAQGIEAFF | TGTGCCAGCGCACAGGGGATTGAAGCTTTCTTT
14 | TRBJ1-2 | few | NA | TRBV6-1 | CASSLENRGNGYTF | TGTGCCAGCAGTTTGGAGAATCGAGGGAATGGCTACACCTTC
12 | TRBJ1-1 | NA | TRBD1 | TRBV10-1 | CASSVGGGEAFF | TGCGCCAGCAGTGTCGGAGGGGGCGAAGCTTTCTTT
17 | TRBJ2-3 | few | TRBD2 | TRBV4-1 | CASSQSSGGGTTDTQYF | TGCGCCAGCAGCCAAAGTTCAGGCGGGGGGACCACAGATACGCAGTATTTT
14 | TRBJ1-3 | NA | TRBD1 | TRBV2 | CASSDQGVGNTIYF | TGTGCCAGTTCGGACCAGGGGGTTGGAAACACCATATATTTT
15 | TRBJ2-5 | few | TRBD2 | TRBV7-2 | CASSPQAGGTETQYF | TGTGCCAGCAGCCCTCAAGCGGGGGGGACAGAGACCCAGTACTTC
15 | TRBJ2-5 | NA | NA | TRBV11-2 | CASSLISGYQETQYF | TGTGCCAGCAGCTTAATAAGTGGCTACCAAGAGACCCAGTACTTC
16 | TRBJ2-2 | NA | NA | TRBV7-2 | CASTQQLRDTTGELFF | TGTGCCAGCACCCAACAGTTAAGAGACACCACCGGGGAGCTGTTTTTT
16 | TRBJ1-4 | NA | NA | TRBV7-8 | CASSLHGRADNEKLFF | TGTGCCAGCAGCTTACACGGGAGGGCAGATAATGAAAAACTGTTTTTT
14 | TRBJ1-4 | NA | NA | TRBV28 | CASSLSGRTEKLFF | TGTGCCAGCAGTTTAAGCGGCCGAACTGAAAAACTGTTTTTT
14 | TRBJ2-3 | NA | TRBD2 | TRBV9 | CASSVGRGSDTQYF | TGTGCCAGCAGCGTAGGGCGGGGGTCCGATACGCAGTATTTT
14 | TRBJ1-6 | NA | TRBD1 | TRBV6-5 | CASSYRGQDSPLHF | TGTGCCAGCAGCTACAGGGGGCAAGATTCACCCCTCCACTTT
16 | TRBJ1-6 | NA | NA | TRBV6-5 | CASSFSVSSYNSPLHF | TGTGCCAGCAGTTTTAGTGTAAGCTCCTATAATTCACCCCTCCACTTT
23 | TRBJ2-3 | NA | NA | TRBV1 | CTSSQAPAMVILAGGPTTDTQYF | TGCACCAGCAGCCAAGCCCCCGCCATGGTCATACTAGCGGGGGGGCCGACGACAGATACGCAGTATTTT